This T cell receptor (beta chain) was documented in a study of cytomegalovirus exposure and HLA in healthy donors. Study-wide background: Drawn from HLA-typed donors, tens of millions of unique TCRs were held in an early data release. Of the donors genotyped, approximately 430 in all, 65% to 90% fell in the Caucasian-associated ancestry cluster.

This CDR3 has 16 residues. The V gene's germline CDR1 is MDHEN and CDR2 SYDVKM. V shed 4 bases, J shed 3 bases, and the junction held 10 bases outside the gene matches. With 60 Vbeta and 13 Jbeta primers, the PCR was carried out. Sequenced by immunoSEQ multiplex PCR; TCRdb stores in-frame clones only, minus some. The sample has tens of thousands of clones, less than 85% seen once. On this clone itself: The antigen remains undetermined.

Study-level points and caveats: Rarity held for most TCR sequences, but there were some public TCRs that occurred in many donors.

Input material: PBMCs. The genes are TRBV28 and TRBJ2-7, with 9 nucleotides matching TRBD1. The sequence was collected from a woman in her late teens or twenties in good health and CMV-seronegative. The CDR3 region has the DNA TGTGCCAGCAGTTCCTCACGGACAGGGGCGAGCTACGAGCAGTACTTC. This gives the protein CASSSSRTGASYEQYF.